This T cell receptor beta chain was documented in a study of blood T cell repertoires in COVID-19 (dated by TCRdb to about 2020). About the full investigation: The collaborator samples originated in the United States, Italy and Spain and spanned the acute and convalescent phases of COVID-19. Subjects who had been exposed to COVID-19, were actively infected with it, or had recovered from it provided the deeply sampled blood TCRbeta repertoires that made up the dataset. The material from the prospective study consisted of cDNA or gDNA derived from T cells, B-cell-depleted T cells, or PBMCs. HLA class I and class II types, where available, came from metadata supplied by the sample provider rather than from assay-based typing. The sample metadata nearly always contained a de-identified subject ID, COVID-19 status, age in years and sex. The repertoires were released in a freely available public database meant as a resource for research on the immune response to SARS-CoV-2. The samples were drawn from the first 160 participants of the ongoing ImmuneRACE study and from roughly 1,300 subjects provided by 6 global collaborators.

What the research found in general, with its limitations: Clinical and demographic metadata were provided uncurated, with the amount varying by source and participant.

Whole blood was collected in K2EDTA tubes by collaborating institutions according to the institutions' own protocols. Collaborator samples were shipped for TCRbeta analysis as frozen whole blood, isolated PBMCs, or DNA extracted from either sample type. The junction shows trimming of 3 bases on V and 7 bases on J, and the gene matches do not reach 3 bases of it. CDR1 and CDR2 are drawn from the germline V gene: KGHSH, LQKENI. Reading from cysteine to phenylalanine, the CDR3 counts 13 amino acids. The DNA shown is the 39-base CDR3, in frame from base 1. The immunoSEQ Assay, a bias-controlled multiplex PCR, was used to amplify TCRbeta CDR3 regions from genomic DNA. Per the authors' processing: Within the assay, amplification of reference gene primers was used to estimate how many nucleated cells each sample contained. Sequence reads were collapsed and filtered to measure the absolute abundance of every unique TCRbeta CDR3 rearrangement. For each sample, productive Simpson clonality was calculated by taking the square root of Simpson's diversity index across productive rearrangements. Drawn from immuneACCESS, this table holds only the in-frame rearrangements with V and J called that TCRdb kept. Clones are partly lost; checked studies trace under half to an unresolved V gene and leave the rest unexplained. V, J and clone size are taken as reported in that table, and D and trimming were inferred from the DNA itself. The sample profile shows more than 15,000 clones; roughly nine tenths of them were found once. 20% to 30% of the sample goes to the ten largest clones.

Notes on this clone: Its antigen specificity is not known. It has no much larger one-base neighbor in the sample; base qualities were not kept.

The V and J segments used are TRBV18 and TRBJ1-2; TRBD1 aligns with 9 central bases. This clonotype originated in a man in his 60s with acute or convalescent COVID-19. The specimen sequenced was peripheral blood. CDR3 protein: CASSPGTGRGYTF. DNA sequence: TGTGCCAGCTCACCCGGGACAGGGCGTGGCTACACCTTC.